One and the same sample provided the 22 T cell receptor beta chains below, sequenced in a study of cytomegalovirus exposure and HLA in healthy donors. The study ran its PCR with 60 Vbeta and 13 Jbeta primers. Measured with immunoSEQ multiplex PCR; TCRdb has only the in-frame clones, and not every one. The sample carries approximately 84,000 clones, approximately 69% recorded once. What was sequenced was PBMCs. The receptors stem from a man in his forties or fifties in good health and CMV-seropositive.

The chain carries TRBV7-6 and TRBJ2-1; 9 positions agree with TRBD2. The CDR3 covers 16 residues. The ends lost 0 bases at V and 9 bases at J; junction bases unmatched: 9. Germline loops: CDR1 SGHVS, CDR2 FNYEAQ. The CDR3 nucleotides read TGTGCCAGCAGCTTAGCGGCTAGCGGGATCTGGAGTGAGCAGTTCTTC. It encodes CASSLAASGIWSEQFF.

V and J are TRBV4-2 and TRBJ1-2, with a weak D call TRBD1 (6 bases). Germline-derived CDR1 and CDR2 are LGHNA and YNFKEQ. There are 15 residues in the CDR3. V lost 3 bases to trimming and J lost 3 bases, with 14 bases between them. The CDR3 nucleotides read TGTGCCAGCAGCCAGGGTACAGGGTTGGACTATGGCTACACCTTC. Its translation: CASSQGTGLDYGYTF.

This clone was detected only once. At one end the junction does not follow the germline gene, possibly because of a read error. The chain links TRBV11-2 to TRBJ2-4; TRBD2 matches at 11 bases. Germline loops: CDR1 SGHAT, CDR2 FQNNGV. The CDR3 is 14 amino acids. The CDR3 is CASTLAGGKNIQYF. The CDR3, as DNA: TGTGCCAGCACCTTAGCGGGGGGGAAAAACATTCAGTACTTC.

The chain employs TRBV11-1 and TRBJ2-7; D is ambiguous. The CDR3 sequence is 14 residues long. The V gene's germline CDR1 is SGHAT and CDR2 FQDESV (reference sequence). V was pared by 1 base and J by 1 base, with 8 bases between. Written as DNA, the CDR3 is TGTGCCAGCAGCTTAGGAGAGATATCCTACGAGCAGTACTTC. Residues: CASSLGEISYEQYF.

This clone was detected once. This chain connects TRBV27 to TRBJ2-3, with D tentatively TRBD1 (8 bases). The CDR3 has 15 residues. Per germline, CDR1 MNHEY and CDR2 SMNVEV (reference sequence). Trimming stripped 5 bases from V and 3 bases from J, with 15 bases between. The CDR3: CASSTQGGMTDTQYF. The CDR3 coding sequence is TGTGCCAGCAGTACACAGGGGGGGATGACAGATACGCAGTATTTT.

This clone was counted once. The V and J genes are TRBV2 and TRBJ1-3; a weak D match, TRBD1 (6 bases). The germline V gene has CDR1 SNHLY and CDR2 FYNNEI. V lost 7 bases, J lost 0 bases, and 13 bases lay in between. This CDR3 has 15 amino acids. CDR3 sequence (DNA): TGTGCCAGCACCAAGGACAGTTACTCTGGAAACACCATATATTTT. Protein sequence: CASTKDSYSGNTIYF.

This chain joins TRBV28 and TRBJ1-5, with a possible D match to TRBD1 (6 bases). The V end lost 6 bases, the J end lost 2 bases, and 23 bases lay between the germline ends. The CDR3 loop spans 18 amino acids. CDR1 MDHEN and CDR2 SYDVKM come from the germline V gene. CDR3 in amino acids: CASSSIGGHRGGNQPQHF. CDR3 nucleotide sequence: TGTGCCAGCAGCTCTATAGGGGGTCACCGAGGGGGCAATCAGCCCCAGCATTTT. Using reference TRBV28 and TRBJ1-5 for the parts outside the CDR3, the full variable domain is DVKVTQSSRYLVKRTGEKVFLECVQDMDHENMFWYRQDPGLGLRLIYFSYDVKMKEKGDIPEGYSVSREKKERFSLILESASTNQTSMYLCASSSIGGHRGGNQPQHFGDGTRLSIL.

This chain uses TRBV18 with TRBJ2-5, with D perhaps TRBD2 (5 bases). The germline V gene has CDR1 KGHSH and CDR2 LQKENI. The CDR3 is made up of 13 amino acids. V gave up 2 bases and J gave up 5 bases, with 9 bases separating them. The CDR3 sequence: CASSPDWEETQYF. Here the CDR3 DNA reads TGTGCCAGCTCACCAGATTGGGAGGAGACCCAGTACTTC.

CDR3: CASSILPGEVYGYTF. In DNA, the CDR3 is TGTGCCAGTAGTATACTTCCTGGGGAGGTCTATGGCTACACCTTC. The rearrangement uses TRBV19 and TRBJ1-2; D gene ambiguous. This CDR3 has 15 amino acids. CDR1 and CDR2 (germline): LNHDA, SQIVND (reference sequence). V shed 2 bases and J shed 4 bases, with 14 bases lying between them.

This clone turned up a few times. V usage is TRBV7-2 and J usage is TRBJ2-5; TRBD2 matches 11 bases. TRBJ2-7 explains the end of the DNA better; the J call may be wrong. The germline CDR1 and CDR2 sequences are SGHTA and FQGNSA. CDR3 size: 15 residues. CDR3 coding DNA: TGTGCCAGCAGCGCCGTAGCGGGGGGGCCCCTCGAGCAGTACTTC. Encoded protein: CASSAVAGGPLEQYF.

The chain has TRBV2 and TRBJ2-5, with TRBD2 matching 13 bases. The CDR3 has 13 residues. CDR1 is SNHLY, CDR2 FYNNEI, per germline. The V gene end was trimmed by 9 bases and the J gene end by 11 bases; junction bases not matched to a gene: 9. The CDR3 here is CARGTSGTREQYF. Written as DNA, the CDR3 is TGTGCCAGGGGGACTAGCGGGACAAGAGAGCAGTACTTC.

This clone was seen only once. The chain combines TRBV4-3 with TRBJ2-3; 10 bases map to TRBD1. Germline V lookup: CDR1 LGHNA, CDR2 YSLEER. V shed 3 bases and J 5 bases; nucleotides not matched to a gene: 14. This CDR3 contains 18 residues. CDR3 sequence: CASSHKTRPGTGEDTQYF. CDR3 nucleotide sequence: TGCGCCAGCAGCCACAAGACACGGCCCGGGACAGGGGAAGATACGCAGTATTTT.

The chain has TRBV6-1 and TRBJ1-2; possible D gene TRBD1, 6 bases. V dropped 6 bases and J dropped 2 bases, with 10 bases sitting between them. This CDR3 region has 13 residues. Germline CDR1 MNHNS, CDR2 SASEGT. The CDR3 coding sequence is TGTGCCAGCAGCCCGAGGGGGAACTATGGCTACACCTTC. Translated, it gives CASSPRGNYGYTF.

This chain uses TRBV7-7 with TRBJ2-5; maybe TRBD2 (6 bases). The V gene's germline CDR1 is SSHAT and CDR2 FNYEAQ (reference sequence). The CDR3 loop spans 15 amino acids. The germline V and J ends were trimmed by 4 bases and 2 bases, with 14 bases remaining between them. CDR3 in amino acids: CASSSGVGPQETQYF. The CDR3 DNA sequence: TGTGCCAGCAGCTCGGGGGTCGGGCCACAAGAGACCCAGTACTTC.

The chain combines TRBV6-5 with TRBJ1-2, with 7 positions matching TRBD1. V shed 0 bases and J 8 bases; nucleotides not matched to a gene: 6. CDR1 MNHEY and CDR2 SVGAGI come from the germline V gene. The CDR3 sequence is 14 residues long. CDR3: CASSYSTGLSGYTF. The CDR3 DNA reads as TGTGCCAGCAGTTACTCGACAGGGTTATCCGGCTACACCTTC.

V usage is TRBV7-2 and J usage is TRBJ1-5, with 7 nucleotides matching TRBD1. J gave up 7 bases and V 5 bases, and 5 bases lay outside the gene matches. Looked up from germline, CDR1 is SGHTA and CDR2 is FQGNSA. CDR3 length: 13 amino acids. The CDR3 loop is CASSPQGWQPQHF. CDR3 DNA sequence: TGTGCCAGCAGCCCACAGGGGTGGCAGCCCCAGCATTTT.

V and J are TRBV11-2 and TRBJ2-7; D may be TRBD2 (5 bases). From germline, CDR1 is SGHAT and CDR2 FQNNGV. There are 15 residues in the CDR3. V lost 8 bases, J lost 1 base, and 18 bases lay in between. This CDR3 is CASRRAASDSYEQYF. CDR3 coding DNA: TGTGCCAGCCGAAGAGCGGCGAGCGATTCCTACGAGCAGTACTTC.

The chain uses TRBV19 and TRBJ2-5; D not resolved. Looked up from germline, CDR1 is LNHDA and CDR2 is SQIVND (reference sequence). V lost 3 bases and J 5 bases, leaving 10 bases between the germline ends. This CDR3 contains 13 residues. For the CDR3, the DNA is TGTGCCAGTAGTATCCAGGTAGACGAGACCCAGTACTTC. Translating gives CASSIQVDETQYF.

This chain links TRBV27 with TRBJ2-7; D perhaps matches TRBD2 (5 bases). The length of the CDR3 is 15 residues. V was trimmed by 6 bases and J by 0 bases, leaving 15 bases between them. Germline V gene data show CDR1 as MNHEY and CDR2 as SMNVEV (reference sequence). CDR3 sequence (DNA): TGTGCCAGCAGCCCGACTATCTCAGTCTCCTACGAGCAGTACTTC. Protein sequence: CASSPTISVSYEQYF.

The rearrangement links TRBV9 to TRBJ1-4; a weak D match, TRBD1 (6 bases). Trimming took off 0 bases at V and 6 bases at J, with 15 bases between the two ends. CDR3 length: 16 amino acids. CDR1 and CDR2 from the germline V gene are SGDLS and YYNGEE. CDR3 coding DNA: TGTGCCAGCAGCGTAGGTCGGAGACAGGTCGATGAAAAACTGTTTTTT. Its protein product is CASSVGRRQVDEKLFF.

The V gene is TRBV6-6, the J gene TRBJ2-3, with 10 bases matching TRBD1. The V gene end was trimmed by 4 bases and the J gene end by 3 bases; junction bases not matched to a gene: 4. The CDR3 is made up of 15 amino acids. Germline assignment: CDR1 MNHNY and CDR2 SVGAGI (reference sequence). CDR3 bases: TGTGCCAGCAGTTCGCCGGGACAGGGGACAGATACGCAGTATTTT. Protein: CASSSPGQGTDTQYF.

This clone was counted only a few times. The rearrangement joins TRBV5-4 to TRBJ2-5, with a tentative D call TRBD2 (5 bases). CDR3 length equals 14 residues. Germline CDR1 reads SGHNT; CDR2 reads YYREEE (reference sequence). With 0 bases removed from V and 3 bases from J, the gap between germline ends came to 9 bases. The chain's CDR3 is CASSLAAGEETQYF. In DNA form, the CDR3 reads TGTGCCAGCAGCTTGGCCGCGGGTGAAGAGACCCAGTACTTC. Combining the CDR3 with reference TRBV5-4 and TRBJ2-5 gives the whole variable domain ETGVTQSPTHLIKTRGQQVTLRCSSQSGHNTVSWYQQALGQGPQFIFQYYREEENGRGNFPPRFSGLQFPNYSSELNVNALELDDSALYLCASSLAAGEETQYFGPGTRLLVL.